The rows below give T cell receptor beta chains drawn from one sample of a study of shared clonotypes between healthy human individuals. The method was immunoSEQ multiplex PCR; TCRdb's version includes in-frame clones alone and lacks a portion of them. This table holds over 2 million clones, 85% to 95% found once. The specimen sequenced was naive CD4+ T cells from PBMCs. Every receptor here comes from a man younger than 35 in good health. Some clones in this sample may be carry-over from other donors' samples. The CDR3 runs from the conserved cysteine through the conserved F or W. Fields, in order: clone size, J gene, D gene, V gene, CDR3 protein, CDR3 DNA. A D gene is named only where the DNA matches it firmly. Some rows have no size entry. The others give once, few or many, or a class for an expanded clone.

size: NA; J: TRBJ1-1; D: NA; V: TRBV6-5; CDR3: CASSYRVSTEAFF; DNA: TGTGCCAGCAGTTACAGGGTATCCACTGAAGCTTTCTTT
size: NA; J: TRBJ2-1; D: TRBD1; V: TRBV18; CDR3: CASSPTRTGGVNEQFF; DNA: TGTGCCAGCTCACCAACGAGAACAGGGGGCGTAAATGAGCAGTTCTTC
size: NA; J: TRBJ2-1; D: TRBD2; V: TRBV13; CDR3: CASSFRLAGGSEQFF; DNA: TGTGCCAGCAGCTTCAGACTAGCGGGGGGGAGTGAGCAGTTCTTC
size: NA; J: TRBJ2-1; D: TRBD2; V: TRBV28; CDR3: CASSRTGGRYNEQFF; DNA: TGTGCCAGCAGCCGTACTGGCGGGAGGTACAATGAGCAGTTCTTC
size: NA; J: TRBJ2-2; D: NA; V: TRBV27; CDR3: CASSLSQGRRLNTGELFF; DNA: TGTGCCAGCAGTTTGTCACAGGGACGCAGATTGAACACCGGGGAGCTGTTTTTT
size: NA; J: TRBJ2-1; D: TRBD1; V: TRBV15; CDR3: CATSRDPGTGGWYNEQFF; DNA: TGTGCCACCAGCAGAGATCCGGGAACAGGGGGCTGGTACAATGAGCAGTTCTTC
size: NA; J: TRBJ2-3; D: NA; V: TRBV5-4; CDR3: CASSLVQGTDTQYF; DNA: TGTGCCAGCAGCTTGGTTCAGGGTACGGATACGCAGTATTTT
size: NA; J: TRBJ2-1; D: NA; V: TRBV10-3; CDR3: CAISDISGSYNEQFF; DNA: TGTGCCATCAGTGATATCTCTGGCTCCTACAATGAGCAGTTCTTC
size: NA; J: TRBJ1-1; D: TRBD1; V: TRBV5-4; CDR3: CASSLGRDRVGSLNTEAFF; DNA: TGTGCCAGCAGCTTGGGGCGGGACAGGGTGGGGTCGCTGAACACTGAAGCTTTCTTT
size: NA; J: TRBJ2-7; D: TRBD2; V: TRBV2; CDR3: CASKGTSGVINEQYF; DNA: TGTGCCAGCAAAGGGACTAGCGGGGTAATTAACGAGCAGTACTTC
size: NA; J: TRBJ1-2; D: NA; V: TRBV5-1; CDR3: CASSPGSHGYTF; DNA: TGCGCCAGCAGCCCCGGAAGCCATGGCTACACCTTC
size: NA; J: TRBJ2-7; D: TRBD1; V: TRBV11-2; CDR3: CASSSQGDRVHEQYF; DNA: TGTGCCAGCAGCTCCCAAGGGGACAGGGTCCACGAGCAGTACTTC
size: NA; J: TRBJ2-2; D: TRBD2; V: TRBV7-3; CDR3: CASSVLAGAVAGELFF; DNA: TGTGCCAGCAGCGTATTAGCGGGAGCGGTGGCCGGGGAGCTGTTTTTT
size: once; J: TRBJ1-3; D: TRBD1; V: TRBV28; CDR3: CASSSAGTGGGNTIYF; DNA: TGTGCCAGCAGTTCAGCCGGGACAGGGGGAGGAAACACCATATATTTT
size: NA; J: TRBJ1-1; D: NA; V: TRBV6-1; CDR3: CASSEVATSNTEAFF; DNA: TGTGCCAGCAGTGAAGTAGCCACGTCGAACACTGAAGCTTTCTTT
size: once; J: TRBJ1-5; D: NA; V: TRBV7-9; CDR3: CASSSGQFNQPQHF; DNA: TGTGCCAGCAGCTCCGGACAGTTTAATCAGCCCCAGCATTTT
size: NA; J: TRBJ2-5; D: TRBD2; V: TRBV2; CDR3: CASRARLAGEETQYF; DNA: TGTGCCAGCAGGGCCAGACTAGCGGGGGAGGAGACCCAGTACTTC
size: NA; J: TRBJ2-7; D: TRBD1; V: TRBV6-1; CDR3: CASSAGTGFYEQYF; DNA: TGTGCCAGCAGCGCCGGGACAGGATTCTACGAGCAGTACTTC
size: NA; J: TRBJ2-7; D: NA; V: TRBV28; CDR3: CASSLSTGNSYEQYF; DNA: TGTGCCAGCAGTTTATCAACAGGGAATAGTTACGAGCAGTACTTC
size: NA; J: TRBJ1-2; D: TRBD1; V: TRBV2; CDR3: CASIQSQGANGYTF; DNA: TGTGCCAGCATACAATCACAGGGGGCCAATGGCTACACCTTC
size: NA; J: TRBJ2-3; D: TRBD1; V: TRBV7-3; CDR3: CASSVGTGPLTDTQYF; DNA: TGTGCCAGCAGCGTCGGGACAGGGCCCCTCACAGATACGCAGTATTTT
size: once; J: TRBJ2-3; D: TRBD2; V: TRBV5-1; CDR3: CASSLGGTSGNTDTQYF; DNA: TGCGCCAGCAGCTTGGGAGGGACTAGCGGAAACACAGATACGCAGTATTTT
size: NA; J: TRBJ2-3; D: NA; V: TRBV5-4; CDR3: CASSLGQYTDTQYF; DNA: TGTGCCAGCAGCTTGGGACAATACACAGATACGCAGTATTTT
size: NA; J: TRBJ2-7; D: TRBD1; V: TRBV6-5; CDR3: CASSYSRDRDHEQYF; DNA: TGTGCCAGCAGTTACAGCCGGGACAGGGACCACGAGCAGTACTTC
size: NA; J: TRBJ2-7; D: TRBD1; V: TRBV2; CDR3: CASKGTGVYEQYF; DNA: TGTGCCAGCAAAGGGACAGGGGTTTACGAGCAGTACTTC
size: few; J: TRBJ1-2; D: NA; V: TRBV28; CDR3: CASSPRTGRDGYTF; DNA: TGTGCCAGCAGTCCTCGGACGGGGCGGGATGGCTACACCTTC
size: NA; J: TRBJ2-7; D: TRBD2; V: TRBV15; CDR3: CATSRDPLAGSYEQYF; DNA: TGTGCCACCAGCAGAGATCCTCTAGCGGGATCTTACGAGCAGTACTTC
size: NA; J: TRBJ2-2; D: TRBD2; V: TRBV27; CDR3: CASMRREGYTGELFF; DNA: TGTGCCAGCATGAGACGGGAGGGATACACCGGGGAGCTGTTTTTT
size: NA; J: TRBJ1-2; D: NA; V: TRBV7-2; CDR3: CASSLGTDYGYTF; DNA: TGTGCCAGCAGCCTGGGGACGGACTATGGCTACACCTTC
size: NA; J: TRBJ2-7; D: NA; V: TRBV30; CDR3: CAWSPGEAQYF; DNA: TGTGCCTGGAGCCCTGGGGAGGCGCAGTACTTC
size: NA; J: TRBJ2-7; D: NA; V: TRBV5-1; CDR3: CASSLAGDPTYEQYF; DNA: TGCGCCAGCAGCTTGGCGGGAGATCCTACCTACGAGCAGTACTTC
size: once; J: TRBJ2-7; D: NA; V: TRBV20-1; CDR3: CSATRVYEQYF; DNA: TGCAGTGCTACCAGGGTCTACGAGCAGTACTTC
size: NA; J: TRBJ2-7; D: TRBD2; V: TRBV5-6; CDR3: CASSTIAGVADEQYF; DNA: TGTGCCAGCAGCACCATAGCGGGAGTAGCGGACGAGCAGTACTTC
size: NA; J: TRBJ2-6; D: NA; V: TRBV5-4; CDR3: CASSSPFGGLQFGANVLTF; DNA: TGTGCCAGCAGCTCACCCTTCGGGGGGCTACAATTCGGGGCCAACGTCCTGACTTTC
size: NA; J: TRBJ2-1; D: TRBD2; V: TRBV5-1; CDR3: CASSLAGERSGRATNEQFF; DNA: TGCGCCAGCAGCTTGGCAGGGGAGAGGAGCGGGAGGGCCACCAATGAGCAGTTCTTC
size: NA; J: TRBJ2-1; D: NA; V: TRBV12-5; CDR3: CASGLSGAGVEQFF; DNA: TGTGCTAGTGGTTTGTCGGGAGCTGGGGTTGAGCAGTTCTTC
size: NA; J: TRBJ1-5; D: TRBD1; V: TRBV4-1; CDR3: CASRLTGANNQPQHF; DNA: TGCGCCAGCAGGTTGACAGGGGCGAACAATCAGCCCCAGCATTTT
size: NA; J: TRBJ1-4; D: NA; V: TRBV9; CDR3: CASSPRSSGFHEKLFF; DNA: TGTGCCAGCAGCCCCCGTTCATCGGGATTTCATGAAAAACTGTTTTTT
size: NA; J: TRBJ2-1; D: NA; V: TRBV15; CDR3: CATSIVRGSSYNEQFF; DNA: TGTGCCACCAGCATAGTCCGGGGGAGCTCCTACAATGAGCAGTTCTTC
size: NA; J: TRBJ1-1; D: NA; V: TRBV9; CDR3: CASSVAARGTEAFF; DNA: TGTGCCAGCAGCGTAGCCGCCCGCGGCACTGAAGCTTTCTTT
size: NA; J: TRBJ2-2; D: NA; V: TRBV11-3; CDR3: CASSLAPGELFF; DNA: TGTGCCAGCAGCTTAGCACCGGGGGAGCTGTTTTTT